Listed here are 14 T cell receptor beta chains from one sample, sequenced in a study of identical twins. TCRdb re-derived calls from the 5' RACE reads in MiXCR, one entry per CDR3 protein. Seen here are about 240,000 distinct CDR3 sequences, over 9.5% observed once, and the top ten hold about 9%. The sequenced material came from memory T cells sorted from blood. These TCRs come from a man aged 50 to 59 in good health.

This clonotype was counted ten times or more. This chain connects TRBV28 to TRBJ1-5; weak D call: TRBD1 (6 bases). Germline V CDR1 and CDR2: MDHEN, SYDVKM. The CDR3 has 14 amino acids. Trimming shortened V by 4 bases and J by 6 bases, and 13 bases separated the two germline ends. CDR3 DNA sequence: TGTGCCAGCAGTTCTCTAGGACAGTCTCAGCCCCAGCATTTT. It encodes CASSSLGQSQPQHF.

This clonotype has only a few counts. J is TRBJ2-5 and V is TRBV20-1; 8 bases line up with TRBD1. CDR1 DFQATT and CDR2 SNEGSKA come from the germline V gene (reference sequence). Trimming removed 5 bases from V and 5 bases from J; junction bases left unmatched: 10. The CDR3 loop spans 14 amino acids. CDR3: CSAEDRVPGETQYF. The DNA for the CDR3 is TGCAGTGCTGAGGACAGGGTACCCGGGGAGACCCAGTACTTC.

As for this clonotype: This could be a read error, since a much larger clone is one nucleotide away. The chain links TRBV20-1 to TRBJ2-1, with TRBD2 matching 14 bases. Germline V gene data show CDR1 as DFQATT and CDR2 as SNEGSKA (reference sequence). V lost 3 bases, J lost 3 bases, and 7 bases stayed unmatched. The length of the CDR3 is 17 residues. The CDR3 here is CSARKTSGGVHYNEQFF. The CDR3 DNA follows: TGCAGTGCTAGGAAGACTAGCGGGGGGGTTCACTACAATGAGCAGTTCTTC.

As regards this clonotype: A much more abundant neighbour one base away suggests this may be a read error. V usage is TRBV5-6 and J usage is TRBJ1-3, with no clear D. Germline values: CDR1 SGHDT, CDR2 YYEEEE. CDR3 size: 17 residues. This CDR3 reads CATSLGLRGRTGNTIYF. The DNA of the CDR3 is TGTGCCACCAGCTTGGGTCTACGTGGCAGGACTGGAAACACCATATATTTT.

V is TRBV4-2 and J is TRBJ2-2; TRBD2 matches at 9 bases. Germline-derived CDR1 and CDR2 are LGHNA and YNFKEQ. Unmatched junction bases numbered 5, after V lost 4 bases and J lost 2 bases. The CDR3 runs 16 residues. Here the CDR3 DNA reads TGTGCCAGCAGCCTGTTAGCGGGGGTCAACACCGGGGAGCTGTTTTTT. Protein sequence: CASSLLAGVNTGELFF.

About this clonotype: It may be a read error: a sequence one base away is much more abundant. V is TRBV6-2 or TRBV6-3 and J is TRBJ1-5; D remains unclear. There are 14 residues in the CDR3. Germline CDR1 and CDR2: MNHEY and SVGEGT. CDR3 nucleotides: TGTGCCAGCAGTTATCTGGAGGCGCATCAGCCCCAGCTTTTT. Amino acid sequence: CASSYLEAHQPQLF.

This clonotype was found many times. The CDR3 nucleotides read TGTGCCAGTACAGGACGGGGGGTTTTCCTCATGAACACTGAAGCTTTCTTT. Its protein is CASTGRGVFLMNTEAFF. The genes are TRBV19 and TRBJ1-1; D may be TRBD1 (5 bases). This CDR3 has 17 amino acids. Germline V lookup: CDR1 LNHDA, CDR2 SQIVND (reference sequence). Trimming shortened V by 7 bases and J by 0 bases, and 21 bases separated the two germline ends.

The sample holds many counts of this clonotype. The chain couples TRBV29-1 to TRBJ2-1; 9 bases match TRBD1. The CDR3 length is 15 residues. Germline-derived CDR1 and CDR2 are SQVTM and ANQGSEA. The V segment lost 5 bases and the J segment 0 bases; nucleotides outside the gene matches: 5. CDR3: CSVRQGVDSYNEQFF. Here the CDR3 DNA reads TGCAGCGTTCGACAGGGGGTTGACTCCTACAATGAGCAGTTCTTC.

This clonotype was counted a few times. V gene TRBV2 combines with J gene TRBJ2-1, with D uncertain. CDR1 and CDR2 (germline): SNHLY, FYNNEI. This CDR3 contains 17 residues. Trimming left V 3 bases short and J 3 bases short, with 18 bases between. The CDR3 here is CASSEIAFPAVYNEQFF. CDR3 in DNA: TGTGCCAGCAGTGAGATTGCTTTCCCGGCGGTCTACAATGAGCAGTTCTTC.

This clonotype was counted between two and nine times. V usage is TRBV18 and J usage is TRBJ1-5, with TRBD1 matching 10 bases. With V trimmed by 3 bases and J by 5 bases, 1 base remained unmatched. The CDR3 has 14 residues. Germline CDR1 is KGHSH and CDR2 is LQKENI. The CDR3 sequence is CASSPGTGDQPQHF. The CDR3 DNA follows: TGTGCCAGCTCACCGGGGACAGGGGATCAGCCCCAGCATTTT.

A few counts support this clonotype. In DNA form, the CDR3 reads TGCAGCGTTGGATCCCCGCTAGGGAACTATGGCTACACCTTC. Its translation is CSVGSPLGNYGYTF. This chain joins TRBV29-1 and TRBJ1-2; D gene uncertain. Trimming removed 4 bases from V and 2 bases from J, with 14 bases in between. The germline V gene encodes CDR1 SQVTM and CDR2 ANQGSEA. CDR3 length: 14 amino acids.

This clonotype has just a few counts. The chain links TRBV12-3 or TRBV12-4 to TRBJ1-1; D is possibly TRBD1 (6 bases). The germline V and J ends were trimmed by 5 bases and 8 bases, with 15 bases remaining between them. The CDR3 contains 13 residues. Here the CDR3 DNA reads TGTGCCAGCAGTCCTACCCGGACAGTCGAAGCTTTCTTT. This encodes CASSPTRTVEAFF.

This rearrangement joins TRBV6-5 to TRBJ1-1; no clear D gene. This CDR3 contains 13 residues. V lost 2 bases, J lost 4 bases, and 8 bases lay in between. Germline lookup yields CDR1 MNHEY and CDR2 SVGAGI. CDR3 bases: TGTGCCAGCAGTTACGACCCGGGCACTGAAGCTTTCTTT. Encoded protein: CASSYDPGTEAFF.

This clonotype was observed a few times. The chain links TRBV28 to TRBJ2-7; D gene unclear. V lost 0 bases to trimming and J lost 0 bases, with 6 bases between them. This CDR3 contains 14 residues. Germline V gene data show CDR1 as MDHEN and CDR2 as SYDVKM. The CDR3 DNA reads TGTGCCAGCAGTTTATGGGGAAACTCCTACGAGCAGTACTTC. This gives the protein CASSLWGNSYEQYF.